These 23 T cell receptor beta chains were sequenced from one sample in a study of T-cell memory formation after mild COVID-19. TCRdb reanalysed the 5' RACE reads using MiXCR and keeps one entry per CDR3 protein. The repertoire holds about 340,000 distinct CDR3 sequences, with approximately 14% as singletons. What was sequenced was PBMCs or a T cell subset sorted from them (not recorded which). All receptors derive from a man younger than 35 who had mild COVID-19 (a few samples of this study predate the infection). Cell type and time point are not known.

This sequence joins TRBV4-1 and TRBJ2-7; 9 nucleotides agree with TRBD1. This CDR3 has 15 residues. Trimming at V came to 2 bases and at J to 3 bases, leaving 5 bases not matched to a gene. CDR1 is MGHRA, CDR2 YSYEKL, per germline. The CDR3 bases are TGCGCCAGCAGCCAACTACAGGGGGCTGGCTACGAGCAGTACTTC. Its protein is CASSQLQGAGYEQYF.

This clonotype came up many times. This chain connects TRBV24-1 to TRBJ2-3; TRBD2 matches at 10 bases. This CDR3 has 14 residues. Looked up from germline, CDR1 is KGHDR and CDR2 is SFDVKD. Unmatched junction bases numbered 4, after V lost 11 bases and J lost 0 bases. CDR3 protein: CASSGGRSTDTQYF. CDR3 nucleotide sequence: TGTGCCAGTAGCGGGGGGCGGAGCACAGATACGCAGTATTTT.

The V and J genes are TRBV7-3 and TRBJ2-3, with unresolved D. The CDR3 length is 13 residues. Germline loops: CDR1 SGHTA, CDR2 FQGTGA. V lost 3 bases, J lost 9 bases, and 13 bases lay in between. The CDR3 DNA is TGTGCCAGCAGCTTGAACGACGTAGGGACGCAGTATTTT. This translates into CASSLNDVGTQYF. The full variable domain, its missing parts supplied by reference TRBV7-3 and TRBJ2-3, is GAGVSQTPSNKVTEKGKYVELRCDPISGHTALYWYRQSLGQGPEFLIYFQGTGAADDSGLPNDRFFAVRPEGSVSTLKIQRTERGDSAVYLCASSLNDVGTQYFGPGTRLTVL.

As DNA, the CDR3 is TGTGCCAGCAGTGAAGCGAGTTATGGCTACACCTTC. This gives the protein CASSEASYGYTF. The chain joins TRBV2 to TRBJ1-2; unclear D gene. The V gene lost 0 bases and the J gene lost 5 bases, with 4 bases spanning the gap. Germline CDR1 and CDR2: SNHLY and FYNNEI. The CDR3 loop spans 12 amino acids. Full variable domain (outside the CDR3, taken from reference TRBV2 and TRBJ1-2): EPEVTQTPSHQVTQMGQEVILRCVPISNHLYFYWYRQILGQKVEFLVSFYNNEISEKSEIFDDQFSVERPDGSNFTLKIRSTKLEDSAMYFCASSEASYGYTFGSGTRLTVV.

The chain joins TRBV7-9 to TRBJ2-3; unclear D gene. V was cut by 1 base and J by 8 bases, with 13 bases left in between. Germline V gene sequence: CDR1 SEHNR, CDR2 FQNEAQ (reference sequence). CDR3 length: 14 amino acids. The CDR3 DNA follows: TGTGCCAGCAGCTTAGACGTCCGTTTCGGTACGCAGTATTTT. Translating gives CASSLDVRFGTQYF.

This clonotype was seen a few times. V and J are TRBV20-1 and TRBJ1-5, with D tentatively TRBD1 (5 bases). The germline V and J ends were trimmed by 3 bases and 0 bases, with 21 bases remaining between them. Germline V gene data show CDR1 as DFQATT and CDR2 as SNEGSKA (reference sequence). The CDR3 is made up of 18 amino acids. The CDR3 region has the DNA TGCAGTGCTAGGGACTACAGGCCTGGGCCTTATAGCAATCAGCCCCAGCATTTT. It codes for CSARDYRPGPYSNQPQHF.

This clonotype has a count of ten or more. The V and J genes are TRBV4-1 and TRBJ2-2, with TRBD2 matching over 12 bases. The CDR3 is 19 residues long. Germline V gene lookup returns CDR1 MGHRA and CDR2 YSYEKL. With V trimmed by 7 bases and J by 2 bases, 14 bases remained unmatched. CDR3 protein: CASTSLHSLAGGNTGELFF. CDR3 nucleotide sequence: TGCGCCAGCACCTCCTTGCATTCACTAGCGGGGGGAAACACCGGGGAGCTGTTTTTT.

In this sample, this clonotype turned up a few times. The chain is built from TRBV21-1 and TRBJ2-7; TRBD1 reflects the table's D call only, with no check against the DNA. TRBV21-1 is a recognized pseudogene. The CDR3 loop spans 17 amino acids. This chain's CDR3 is CASPADKDRASSYEQYV. In DNA form, the CDR3 reads TGTGCCAGCCCAGCTGATAAAGACAGGGCCAGCTCCTACGAGCAGTACGTC.

This chain joins TRBV24-1 and TRBJ2-1; D call uncertain. The germline CDR1 and CDR2 sequences are KGHDR and SFDVKD. Trimming took 6 bases from V and 9 from J, leaving 8 bases between them. This CDR3 contains 11 residues. CDR3 residues: CATSLGTEQFF. The CDR3 coding sequence is TGTGCCACCAGTTTGGGTACTGAGCAGTTCTTC.

The V and J genes are TRBV5-1 and TRBJ1-1; 8 nucleotides match TRBD1. Germline V gene data show CDR1 as SGHRS and CDR2 as YFSETQ. The CDR3 is 15 residues long. Trimming at V came to 5 bases and at J to 5 bases, leaving 11 bases not matched to a gene. The CDR3 loop is CASRRFRGPNTEAFF. The CDR3 DNA follows: TGCGCCAGCAGAAGGTTCAGGGGGCCTAATACTGAAGCTTTCTTT.

The chain uses TRBV10-3 and TRBJ1-2; D is unresolved. The CDR3 consists of 16 residues. CDR1 and CDR2 from the germline V gene are ENHRY and SYGVKD. Trimming shortened V by 0 bases and J by 3 bases, and 14 bases separated the two germline ends. The CDR3 nucleotides read TGTGCCATCAGTGAGTCGAAAGGGATGGGAGACTATGGCTACACCTTC. Protein product: CAISESKGMGDYGYTF.

The chain employs TRBV28 and TRBJ1-2; 7 positions agree with TRBD1. Germline values: CDR1 MDHEN, CDR2 SYDVKM. J lost 4 bases, V lost 1 base, and 3 bases had no gene match. The CDR3 spans 14 residues. As DNA, the CDR3 is TGTGCCAGCAGTTTATCGGACAGGTTCTATGGCTACACCTTC. Protein product: CASSLSDRFYGYTF.

This clonotype showed up just a few times. The chain is built from TRBV12-3 or TRBV12-4 and TRBJ2-1; 7 bases map to TRBD1. The CDR3 consists of 14 residues. The V and J ends lost 6 bases and 7 bases, in that order; junction bases with no gene match: 9. This CDR3 reads CASSSKGARNEQFF. The DNA of the CDR3 is TGTGCCAGCAGCTCAAAGGGGGCTAGGAATGAGCAGTTCTTC.

This clonotype was seen only a few times. The chain recombines TRBV7-2 with TRBJ1-2, with 9 positions matching TRBD1. J lost 8 bases, V lost 5 bases, and 12 bases had no gene match. The CDR3 is 15 residues long. Germline assignment: CDR1 SGHTA and CDR2 FQGNSA. The DNA of the CDR3 is TGTGCCAGCAGCACCCCGGACAGGGGCCCTTGGGGCTACACCTTC. Its translation: CASSTPDRGPWGYTF.

The rearrangement joins TRBV5-4 to TRBJ2-3; TRBD2 is a possible D gene (7 bases). V was trimmed by 0 bases and J by 2 bases, leaving 13 bases between them. The CDR3 contains 16 residues. Germline V gene data show CDR1 as SGHNT and CDR2 as YYREEE (reference sequence). The DNA of the CDR3 is TGTGCCAGCAGCTTGGGGTCGCGGGGGCCCACAGATACGCAGTATTTT. It specifies CASSLGSRGPTDTQYF.

The gene calls are TRBV15 and TRBJ1-1; D gene unclear. Germline V gene lookup returns CDR1 LNHNV and CDR2 YYDKDF (reference sequence). The CDR3 runs 17 residues. Trimming left V 0 bases short and J 2 bases short, with 16 bases between. Here the CDR3 reads CATSRDIRAGENTEAFF. Here the CDR3 DNA reads TGTGCCACCAGCAGAGATATCCGCGCCGGGGAAAACACTGAAGCTTTCTTT.

The rearrangement joins TRBV27 to TRBJ2-5, with 9 bases aligning to TRBD2. With 7 bases clipped from V and 9 bases from J, the junction kept 12 bases outside the gene matches. The CDR3 sequence is 14 residues long. Germline V lookup: CDR1 MNHEY, CDR2 SMNVEV (reference sequence). Here the CDR3 reads CASKVAGGNPAQYF. CDR3 bases: TGTGCCAGCAAGGTTGCGGGGGGGAACCCGGCCCAGTACTTC.

Concerning this clonotype: A much larger clone differs by one base, so this may be a read error. The V and J genes are TRBV7-9 and TRBJ2-7; the D call may be TRBD1 or TRBD2 (5 bases each). Trimming removed 6 bases from V and 3 bases from J, with 9 bases in between. The CDR3 covers 12 residues. Germline loops: CDR1 SEHNR, CDR2 FQNEAQ (reference sequence). The CDR3 loop reads CASRRDGYEQYF. The CDR3 coding sequence is TGTGCCAGCAGACGGGACGGCTACGAGCAGTACTTC.

This clonotype has a handful of counts. V and J are TRBV6-5 and TRBJ1-1; 9 positions match TRBD1. V was pared by 2 bases and J by 3 bases, with 1 base of the junction left unmatched. Germline loops: CDR1 MNHEY, CDR2 SVGAGI. The CDR3 spans 14 residues. CDR3 amino acids: CASSYRTGDTEAFF. The DNA for the CDR3 is TGTGCCAGCAGTTACAGGACAGGGGACACTGAAGCTTTCTTT.

This clonotype was observed a few times. This chain links TRBV7-2 with TRBJ2-2; no clear D gene. The CDR3 spans 14 residues. Germline values: CDR1 SGHTA, CDR2 FQGNSA. V lost 0 bases and J 3 bases, leaving 5 bases between the germline ends. CDR3 nucleotide sequence: TGTGCCAGCAGCTTAGCCAGATACACCGGGGAGCTGTTTTTT. Translation: CASSLARYTGELFF.

This clonotype was observed a few times. V is TRBV5-6 and J is TRBJ1-1, with a tentative D call TRBD1 (5 bases). V dropped 4 bases and J dropped 8 bases, with 18 bases sitting between them. The V gene's germline CDR1 is SGHDT and CDR2 YYEEEE. The CDR3 is made up of 14 amino acids. The CDR3 nucleotides read TGTGCCAGCAGCCGGCTTTGGGACGGTCCCGAAGCTTTCTTT. Protein sequence: CASSRLWDGPEAFF.

This clonotype was seen a few times. V and J are TRBV6-1 and TRBJ1-2, with D unclear. V was trimmed by 2 bases and J by 4 bases, leaving 5 bases between them. This CDR3 has 12 residues. Per the germline V gene, CDR1 is MNHNS and CDR2 is SASEGT. The CDR3 sequence is CASSEYSYGYTF. CDR3 nucleotide sequence: TGTGCCAGCAGTGAATACAGCTATGGCTACACCTTC.

This clonotype was picked up a small number of times. The chain combines TRBV20-1 with TRBJ2-1; D ambiguous. The CDR3 is 13 residues long. Trimming removed 3 bases from V and 2 bases from J, with 8 bases in between. Per germline, CDR1 DFQATT and CDR2 SNEGSKA (reference sequence). The CDR3 sequence: CSARDQPYNEQFF. The CDR3 nucleotides are TGCAGTGCTAGGGACCAACCCTACAATGAGCAGTTCTTC.